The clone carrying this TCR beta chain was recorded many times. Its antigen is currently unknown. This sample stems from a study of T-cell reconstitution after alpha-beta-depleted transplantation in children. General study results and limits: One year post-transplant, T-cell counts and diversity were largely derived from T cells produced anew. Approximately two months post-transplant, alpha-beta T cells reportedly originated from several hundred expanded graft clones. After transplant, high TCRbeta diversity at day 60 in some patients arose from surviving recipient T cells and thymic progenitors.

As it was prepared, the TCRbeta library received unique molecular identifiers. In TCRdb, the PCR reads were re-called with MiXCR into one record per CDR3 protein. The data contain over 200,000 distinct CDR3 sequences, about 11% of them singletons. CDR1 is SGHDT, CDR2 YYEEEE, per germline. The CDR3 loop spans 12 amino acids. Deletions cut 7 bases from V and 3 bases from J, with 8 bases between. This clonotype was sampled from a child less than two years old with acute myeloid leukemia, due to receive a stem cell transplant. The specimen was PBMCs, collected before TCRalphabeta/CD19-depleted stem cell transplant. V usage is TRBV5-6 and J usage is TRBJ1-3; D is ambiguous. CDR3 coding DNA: TGTGCCAGCTCGGAATTTGGAAACACCATATATTTT. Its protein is CASSEFGNTIYF.